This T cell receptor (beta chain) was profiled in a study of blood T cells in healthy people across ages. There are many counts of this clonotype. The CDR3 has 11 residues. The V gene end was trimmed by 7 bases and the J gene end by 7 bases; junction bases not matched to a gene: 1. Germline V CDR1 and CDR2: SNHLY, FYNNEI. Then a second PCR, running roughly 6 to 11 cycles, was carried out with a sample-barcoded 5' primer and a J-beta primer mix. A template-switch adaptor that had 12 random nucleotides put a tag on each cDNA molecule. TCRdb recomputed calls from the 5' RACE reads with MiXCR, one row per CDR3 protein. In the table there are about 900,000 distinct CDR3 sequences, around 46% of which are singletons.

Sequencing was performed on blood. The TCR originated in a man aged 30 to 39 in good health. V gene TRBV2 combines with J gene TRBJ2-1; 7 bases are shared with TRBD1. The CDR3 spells CASIQGNEQFF. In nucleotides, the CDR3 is TGTGCCAGCATACAGGGGAATGAGCAGTTCTTC.